A single sample is the source of the 24 T cell receptor beta chains below, sequenced in a study of control samples from healthy donors and cancer patients. The protocol was immunoSEQ multiplex PCR, while the TCRdb copy is restricted to in-frame clones and leaves out a portion. The sample yields 150,000 to 200,000 clones, 70% to 90% seen once. Sequencing was performed on blood. The origin of the receptors is a man between 18 and 35 years old in good health.

This chain uses TRBV27 with TRBJ2-7; no clear D. V was cut by 6 bases and J by 2 bases, with 11 bases left in between. The CDR3 totals 13 residues. Germline V gene data show CDR1 as MNHEY and CDR2 as SMNVEV (reference sequence). CDR3 in DNA: TGTGCCAGCAGCTCGGGCCAGCCCTACGAGCAGTACTTC. It yields the protein CASSSGQPYEQYF.

CDR3 region: CASSLVGGAEQYF. The CDR3 coding sequence is TGTGCCAGCAGCTTAGTTGGAGGTGCGGAGCAGTACTTC. The rearrangement uses TRBV7-8 and TRBJ2-7; tentative D call: TRBD2 (5 bases). In germline, CDR1 is SGHVS, CDR2 FQNEAQ. CDR3 length: 13 residues. With 1 base removed from V and 7 bases from J, the gap between germline ends came to 11 bases.

The V gene is TRBV9, the J gene TRBJ2-3; 11 bases agree with TRBD2. Trimming took 4 bases from V and 4 from J; bases not matched to a gene: 11. Per germline, CDR1 SGDLS and CDR2 YYNGEE. The CDR3 has 17 amino acids. The CDR3 reads CASSYRLSGGGPDTQYF. The DNA of the CDR3 is TGTGCCAGCAGCTACAGACTTAGCGGGGGGGGCCCAGATACGCAGTATTTT.

The rearrangement uses TRBV2 and TRBJ2-3, with a weak D call TRBD1 (5 bases). The CDR3 is 15 residues long. Looked up from germline, CDR1 is SNHLY and CDR2 is FYNNEI. The V and J ends lost 5 bases and 5 bases respectively, with 17 bases between them. This CDR3 is CASSPDRPTIDTQYF. The CDR3, as DNA: TGTGCCAGCAGTCCAGACAGACCAACTATAGATACGCAGTATTTT.

This clone was counted only a few times. V usage is TRBV30 and J usage is TRBJ1-5, with D unresolved. Per the germline V gene, CDR1 is GTSNPN and CDR2 is SVGIG (reference sequence). Trimming cost V 2 bases and J 2 bases, with 10 bases left between them. This CDR3 contains 14 residues. The CDR3 sequence: CAWSLYRGNQPQHF. The CDR3 DNA sequence: TGTGCCTGGAGTCTCTACAGAGGCAATCAGCCCCAGCATTTT.

V and J are TRBV9 and TRBJ2-7, with D possibly being TRBD1 or TRBD2 (5 bases each). The V end lost 4 bases, the J end lost 0 bases, and 14 bases lay between the germline ends. From germline, CDR1 is SGDLS and CDR2 YYNGEE. This CDR3 is built from 15 residues. CDR3 bases: TGTGCCAGCAGCCCCCGAGGGGACCACTCCTACGAGCAGTACTTC. Its translation: CASSPRGDHSYEQYF.

The chain uses TRBV6-2 or TRBV6-3 and TRBJ2-7, with TRBD2 as a possible D gene (6 bases). Trimming cost V 0 bases and J 3 bases, with 12 bases left between them. The germline gives CDR1 MNHEY, CDR2 SVGEGT. CDR3 length: 15 residues. The chain's CDR3 is CASSYSGETSYEQYF. The CDR3 DNA sequence: TGTGCCAGCAGTTACTCGGGGGAGACTAGCTACGAGCAGTACTTC.

The chain combines TRBV7-3 with TRBJ1-1; maybe TRBD1 (5 bases). Germline V gene lookup returns CDR1 SGHTA and CDR2 FQGTGA. There are 16 residues in the CDR3. V was pared by 1 base and J by 3 bases, with 15 bases between. The CDR3: CASSLNGGGIDTEAFF. As DNA, the CDR3 is TGTGCCAGCAGCTTAAATGGGGGAGGGATCGACACTGAAGCTTTCTTT.

V gene TRBV29-1 combines with J gene TRBJ1-1, with 10 bases matching TRBD1. With 7 bases clipped from V and 0 bases from J, the junction kept 2 bases outside the gene matches. The CDR3 extends over 13 amino acids. Germline CDR1 and CDR2: SQVTM and ANQGSEA. This chain's CDR3 is CSAGTGVNTEAFF. CDR3 nucleotide sequence: TGCAGCGCCGGGACAGGGGTGAACACTGAAGCTTTCTTT. The variable domain in full, with the rest retrieved from reference TRBV29-1 and TRBJ1-1, is SAVISQKPSRDICQRGTSLTIQCQVDSQVTMMFWYRQQPGQSLTLIATANQGSEATYESGFVIDKFPISRPNLTFSTLTVSNMSPEDSSIYLCSAGTGVNTEAFFGQGTRLTVV.

This sequence joins TRBV4-1 and TRBJ1-2, with 7 positions matching TRBD1. The CDR3 covers 15 residues. V trimming: 4 bases; J trimming: 6 bases; junction bases outside the gene matches: 11. Germline V gene sequence: CDR1 MGHRA, CDR2 YSYEKL. Here the CDR3 DNA reads TGCGCCAGCAGCCGTGGCCCTGCAGGGGGGGATGGCTACACCTTC. Its protein product is CASSRGPAGGDGYTF.

CDR3 sequence reads: CASSFTPNTEAFF. The CDR3 bases are TGTGCCAGCAGCTTTACACCGAACACTGAAGCTTTCTTT. This chain links TRBV7-3 with TRBJ1-1; D is undetermined. The CDR3 has 13 residues. Germline CDR1 SGHTA, CDR2 FQGTGA. The ends were cut back, 3 bases at V and 1 base at J, with 6 bases in the middle.

V gene TRBV6-5 combines with J gene TRBJ2-7; 8 nucleotides agree with TRBD2. CDR1 and CDR2 (germline): MNHEY, SVGAGI. There are 13 residues in the CDR3. V trimming: 8 bases; J trimming: 5 bases; junction bases outside the gene matches: 8. The CDR3 protein is CASRGSGADEQYF. In nucleotides, the CDR3 is TGTGCCAGCCGGGGTAGCGGGGCGGACGAGCAGTACTTC.

This chain uses TRBV27 with TRBJ1-6; TRBD1 might be the D (5 bases). CDR1 is MNHEY and CDR2 is SMNVEV in the germline V gene (reference sequence). The CDR3 is 16 residues long. V was cut by 6 bases and J by 3 bases, with 15 bases left in between. CDR3 nucleotides: TGTGCCAGCAGGACGATTCGGGGCGACTATAATTCACCCCTCCACTTT. Encoded protein: CASRTIRGDYNSPLHF.

This chain uses TRBV7-2 with TRBJ2-7; D is possibly TRBD2 (6 bases). Germline V gene data show CDR1 as SGHTA and CDR2 as FQGNSA. Trimming pared 5 bases from V and 7 bases from J, leaving 21 bases between. The CDR3 has 15 residues. The CDR3, as DNA: TGTGCCAGCAGCCCCCAAGGGACTCGGAGTTTAGAGCAGTACTTC. It specifies CASSPQGTRSLEQYF.

The chain is built from TRBV18 and TRBJ2-6; 7 bases are a match to TRBD1. Trimming cost V 4 bases and J 1 base; bases outside gene matches: 4. Per germline, CDR1 KGHSH and CDR2 LQKENI. This CDR3 spans 16 amino acids. The CDR3 DNA reads TGTGCCAGCTCACGGGGACAGCAGTCTGGGGCCAACGTCCTGACTTTC. This codes for CASSRGQQSGANVLTF.

DNA of the CDR3: TGTGCCAGCAGCCCACCGACAGGGGCCTCAGGAGATACGCAGTATTTT. It codes for CASSPPTGASGDTQYF. This chain joins TRBV6-6 and TRBJ2-3, with 8 bases lining up with TRBD1. Unmatched junction bases numbered 13, after V lost 6 bases and J lost 5 bases. CDR3 size: 16 residues. The germline gives CDR1 MNHNY, CDR2 SVGAGI (reference sequence).

This chain connects TRBV29-1 to TRBJ2-7, with TRBD1 matching 11 bases. Looked up from germline, CDR1 is SQVTM and CDR2 is ANQGSEA. This CDR3 region has 15 residues. V lost 7 bases to trimming and J lost 0 bases; unmatched junction nucleotides: 8. The CDR3 DNA sequence: TGCAGCGCAACTCCGGGGACAGGGGGCTCCTACGAGCAGTACTTC. Translation: CSATPGTGGSYEQYF.

The chain carries TRBV11-1 and TRBJ1-4; the D gene is possibly TRBD1 (5 bases). This CDR3 contains 15 residues. From germline, CDR1 is SGHAT and CDR2 FQDESV (reference sequence). Trimming took off 5 bases at V and 3 bases at J, with 13 bases between the two ends. Here the CDR3 DNA reads TGTGCCAGCAGCGCTCAGGGTGTCCCTAATGAAAAACTGTTTTTT. It codes for CASSAQGVPNEKLFF.

This chain joins TRBV7-3 and TRBJ2-7; 8 bases line up with TRBD1. From germline, CDR1 is SGHTA and CDR2 FQGTGA. J lost 5 bases, V lost 1 base, and 7 bases had no gene match. The CDR3 has 15 residues. The CDR3 reads CASSLRGDRNDEQYF. CDR3 DNA: TGTGCCAGCAGCTTAAGGGGGGACAGGAACGACGAGCAGTACTTC.

Comments on this clone: The missing conserved phenylalanine or tryptophan at the end of this CDR3 makes a read error likely. Because the CDR3's place on the DNA is in doubt, the DNA is left out and the CDR3 is given as listed by TCRdb. The chain carries TRBV4-3 and TRBJ2-7. With termini counted, the CDR3 has 22 amino acids. Germline V gives CDR1 LGHNA, CDR2 YSLEER. The chain's CDR3 is CASSQGGLDKDHLRAVLRPPDS.

The CDR3 DNA reads TGCAGTGCTAGTTCGAACCTCCTTGAAGCTTTCTTT. Its translation is CSASSNLLEAFF. V is TRBV20-1 and J is TRBJ1-1, with D unclear. Germline assignment: CDR1 DFQATT and CDR2 SNEGSKA (reference sequence). The ends were cut back, 3 bases at V and 7 bases at J, with 12 bases in the middle. This CDR3 is built from 12 residues.

The chain employs TRBV6-2 or TRBV6-3 and TRBJ2-1; the match to TRBD1 covers 11 bases. The length of the CDR3 is 17 residues. Germline assignment: CDR1 MNHEY and CDR2 SVGEGT. V trimming: 5 bases; J trimming: 6 bases; junction bases outside the gene matches: 12. The CDR3: CASSLALVGQGANEQFF. The CDR3 DNA follows: TGTGCCAGCAGTCTTGCCCTCGTAGGACAGGGGGCCAATGAGCAGTTCTTC.

The chain links TRBV28 to TRBJ2-2, with 10 nucleotides matching TRBD1. There are 15 residues in the CDR3. Trimming cost V 5 bases and J 3 bases; bases outside gene matches: 3. In germline, CDR1 is MDHEN, CDR2 SYDVKM. CDR3 sequence: CASSTGTGDTGELFF. The CDR3 DNA follows: TGTGCCAGCAGTACCGGGACAGGGGACACCGGGGAGCTGTTTTTT.

The chain has TRBV28 and TRBJ1-2; the D gene is possibly TRBD1 (6 bases). The CDR3 loop spans 12 amino acids. Germline V CDR1 and CDR2: MDHEN, SYDVKM. V was cut by 3 bases and J by 8 bases, with 10 bases left in between. The CDR3 nucleotides read TGTGCCAGCAGTTTGGGGGCTAGGGGCTACACCTTC. Its translation is CASSLGARGYTF.